One sample yielded the 20 T cell receptor beta chains listed below, sequenced in a study of cytomegalovirus exposure and HLA in healthy donors. Amplification used 60 Vbeta primers and 13 Jbeta primers. Method: immunoSEQ multiplex PCR; TCRdb's copy keeps in-frame clones and lacks some. The sample has roughly 100,000 clones, and its top ten clones hold roughly 0.64%. Sequenced input: PBMCs. These receptors were taken from a man aged 50 or older in good health and CMV-seronegative.

The chain employs TRBV6-6 and TRBJ1-2; D not certain. Germline V lookup: CDR1 MNHNY, CDR2 SVGAGI (reference sequence). This CDR3 has 16 amino acids. The ends were cut back, 0 bases at V and 0 bases at J, with 11 bases in the middle. The CDR3 is CASSYSEGGANYGYTF. Written as DNA, the CDR3 is TGTGCCAGCAGTTACTCTGAGGGTGGAGCTAACTATGGCTACACCTTC.

The chain has TRBV6-5 and TRBJ2-1; maybe TRBD2 (6 bases). Trimming removed 5 bases from V and 5 bases from J, with 13 bases in between. In germline, CDR1 is MNHEY, CDR2 SVGAGI. The CDR3 has 14 residues. In DNA form, the CDR3 reads TGTGCCAGCAGTAGCCCCGGGGGTAACAATGAGCAGTTCTTC. Translated, it gives CASSSPGGNNEQFF.

The genes are TRBV18 and TRBJ1-5; tentative D call: TRBD1 (6 bases). Germline-derived CDR1 and CDR2 are KGHSH and LQKENI. There are 15 residues in the CDR3. Trimming removed 3 bases at V and 6 bases at J, with 15 bases between. CDR3 nucleotide sequence: TGTGCCAGCTCACCGTCCCCCCAGGGGAGTCAGCCCCAGCATTTT. As protein: CASSPSPQGSQPQHF.

This sequence joins TRBV9 and TRBJ1-5, with D hard to call. The germline CDR1 and CDR2 sequences are SGDLS and YYNGEE. Trimming left V 0 bases short and J 2 bases short, with 6 bases between. The CDR3 is 14 residues long. CDR3 in DNA: TGTGCCAGCAGCGTAGAGCCCGGCAATCAGCCCCAGCATTTT. It specifies CASSVEPGNQPQHF.

The chain uses TRBV7-8 and TRBJ1-5; D remains ambiguous. The ends were cut back, 7 bases at V and 5 bases at J, with 12 bases in the middle. Germline assignment: CDR1 SGHVS and CDR2 FQNEAQ. The CDR3 consists of 13 residues. The CDR3 protein is CASTHRNDQPQHF. DNA for the CDR3: TGTGCCAGCACCCACAGAAATGATCAGCCCCAGCATTTT.

The chain is built from TRBV6-1 and TRBJ1-2, with 11 bases lining up with TRBD1. V lost 4 bases and J lost 8; bases outside the gene matches: 6. The germline V gene has CDR1 MNHNS and CDR2 SASEGT. The CDR3 spans 14 residues. The CDR3 DNA follows: TGTGCCAGCAGTGGGACAGGGGGCCAACGGGGCTACACCTTC. This translates into CASSGTGGQRGYTF.

The rearrangement joins TRBV5-6 to TRBJ2-1; tentatively, D is TRBD2 (5 bases). V was trimmed by 4 bases and J by 7 bases, leaving 18 bases between them. This CDR3 has 15 residues. Germline CDR1 reads SGHDT; CDR2 reads YYEEEE. CDR3: CASSHGIPTRNEQFF. The CDR3 bases are TGTGCCAGCAGCCACGGGATTCCTACAAGGAATGAGCAGTTCTTC.

The V call is TRBV27, the J call TRBJ2-5; maybe TRBD1 (6 bases). The CDR3 runs 14 residues. The ends were cut back, 2 bases at V and 5 bases at J, with 12 bases in the middle. Germline CDR1 is MNHEY and CDR2 is SMNVEV (reference sequence). The CDR3 here is CASSLMGATETQYF. CDR3 coding DNA: TGTGCCAGCAGTTTAATGGGGGCGACGGAGACCCAGTACTTC.

The rearrangement uses TRBV18 and TRBJ1-2; the D gene is possibly TRBD1 (6 bases). Germline CDR1 reads KGHSH; CDR2 reads LQKENI. V was trimmed by 1 base and J by 3 bases, leaving 15 bases between them. The CDR3 loop spans 16 amino acids. The CDR3 DNA reads TGTGCCAGCTCACCACTTGCGACAGGCGTCGACTATGGCTACACCTTC. Encoded protein: CASSPLATGVDYGYTF.

V and J are TRBV5-6 and TRBJ1-5; a possible D gene is TRBD1 (5 bases). This CDR3 has 18 residues. V dropped 0 bases and J dropped 0 bases, with 16 bases sitting between them. Germline loops: CDR1 SGHDT, CDR2 YYEEEE. The CDR3 DNA reads TGTGCCAGCAGCTTGGTCAGGGATAGGGAATATAGCAATCAGCCCCAGCATTTT. Amino acid sequence: CASSLVRDREYSNQPQHF.

Here the CDR3 reads CATDSFSNQPQHF. CDR3 in DNA: TGTGCCACCGACTCCTTTAGCAATCAGCCCCAGCATTTT. The V and J genes are TRBV6-1 and TRBJ1-5; no definite D call. Trimming took 10 bases from V and 0 from J, leaving 10 bases between them. The germline gives CDR1 MNHNS, CDR2 SASEGT. This CDR3 comprises 13 residues.

This chain links TRBV5-1 with TRBJ2-7, with 7 nucleotides matching TRBD2. Germline V gives CDR1 SGHRS, CDR2 YFSETQ. The CDR3 length is 14 residues. V shed 5 bases and J 7 bases; nucleotides not matched to a gene: 12. In nucleotides, the CDR3 is TGCGCCAGCAGTCAGCGACTAGCTACGATAGAGCAGTACTTC. The encoded protein is CASSQRLATIEQYF.

The chain joins TRBV2 to TRBJ1-1, with 8 bases aligning to TRBD1. The CDR3 extends over 13 amino acids. J gave up 6 bases and V 7 bases, and 7 bases lay outside the gene matches. Germline V gives CDR1 SNHLY, CDR2 FYNNEI. CDR3 loop: CASTNSQGAEAFF. DNA of the CDR3: TGTGCCAGCACTAATTCACAGGGGGCTGAAGCTTTCTTT. Supplemented by reference TRBV2 and TRBJ1-1, the full variable domain reads EPEVTQTPSHQVTQMGQEVILRCVPISNHLYFYWYRQILGQKVEFLVSFYNNEISEKSEIFDDQFSVERPDGSNFTLKIRSTKLEDSAMYFCASTNSQGAEAFFGQGTRLTVV.

With respect to this clone: Germline and junction disagree at one end, which may indicate a read error. The chain is built from TRBV7-8 and TRBJ1-1; D is unclear. Looked up from germline, CDR1 is SGHVS and CDR2 is FQNEAQ. CDR3 length: 11 residues. DNA for the CDR3: TGTGCCAGCAGCTTAGTGTCGGAGCCATCCTTT. Amino acids: CASSLVSEPSF. Complete variable domain (other parts from reference TRBV7-8 and TRBJ1-1): GAGVSQSPRYKVAKRGQDVALRCDPISGHVSLFWYQQALGQGPEFLTYFQNEAQLDKSGLPSDRFFAERPEGSVSTLKIQRTQQEDSAVYLCASSLVSEPSFGQGTRLTVV.

In nucleotides, the CDR3 is TGTGCCAGCAGTGGCGGCCGCTCTGGAAACACCATATATTTT. This translates into CASSGGRSGNTIYF. The gene calls are TRBV2 and TRBJ1-3; D gene uncertain. The CDR3 has 14 amino acids. The ends were cut back, 4 bases at V and 0 bases at J, with 7 bases in the middle. CDR1 is SNHLY, CDR2 FYNNEI, per germline. The complete variable domain, with remaining parts taken from reference TRBV2 and TRBJ1-3, reads EPEVTQTPSHQVTQMGQEVILRCVPISNHLYFYWYRQILGQKVEFLVSFYNNEISEKSEIFDDQFSVERPDGSNFTLKIRSTKLEDSAMYFCASSGGRSGNTIYFGEGSWLTVV.

The genes are TRBV5-4 and TRBJ2-1; a weak D match, TRBD1 (5 bases). Germline V gene sequence: CDR1 SGHNT, CDR2 YYREEE (reference sequence). The CDR3 runs 16 residues. The ends were cut back, 4 bases at V and 6 bases at J, with 20 bases in the middle. The DNA of the CDR3 is TGTGCCAGCAGCCGCAAACGTCCGGACCAGGGCAATGAGCAGTTCTTC. Amino acids: CASSRKRPDQGNEQFF.

This rearrangement joins TRBV29-1 to TRBJ2-2; D is perhaps TRBD2 (5 bases). V was pared by 6 bases and J by 4 bases, with 9 bases between. Germline V gene lookup returns CDR1 SQVTM and CDR2 ANQGSEA. The CDR3 runs to 12 residues. CDR3 bases: TGCAGCGTAAAGGACTCCACCGGGGAGCTGTTTTTT. This translates into CSVKDSTGELFF.

V and J are TRBV30 and TRBJ1-5, with D tentatively TRBD1 (6 bases). CDR1 and CDR2 from the germline V gene are GTSNPN and SVGIG (reference sequence). V was cut by 5 bases and J by 5 bases, with 16 bases left in between. The CDR3 covers 14 residues. CDR3 in DNA: TGTGCCTGGGGGGGACCAGGGGCGGATCAGCCCCAGCATTTT. Its protein is CAWGGPGADQPQHF. The whole variable domain, filled in from reference TRBV30 and TRBJ1-5, reads SQTIHQWPATLVQPVGSPLSLECTVEGTSNPNLYWYRQAAGRGLQLLFYSVGIGQISSEVPQNLSASRPQDRQFILSSKKLLLSDSGFYLCAWGGPGADQPQHFGDGTRLSIL.

V gene TRBV10-3 combines with J gene TRBJ1-2; 12 nucleotides align to TRBD1. The CDR3 runs 17 residues. The germline CDR1 and CDR2 sequences are ENHRY and SYGVKD. The V gene end was trimmed by 3 bases and the J gene end by 7 bases; junction bases not matched to a gene: 12. The CDR3 here is CAISEPGTGGTRSGYTF. For the CDR3, the DNA is TGTGCCATCAGTGAACCCGGGACAGGGGGCACTAGAAGTGGCTACACCTTC.

This sequence joins TRBV12-5 and TRBJ1-5, with D possibly matching TRBD1 (5 bases). The CDR3 extends over 15 amino acids. V dropped 6 bases and J dropped 0 bases, with 12 bases sitting between them. The germline CDR1 and CDR2 sequences are LGHNT and FRNRAP. This CDR3 is CASGVGGYSNQPQHF. CDR3 DNA sequence: TGTGCTAGTGGCGTCGGGGGATATAGCAATCAGCCCCAGCATTTT.